This entry is about one T cell receptor beta chain. Its matching antigen is unknown. Profiling relied on immunoSEQ multiplex PCR, and the TCRdb table lists in-frame clones only, not all of them. The sample has about 150,000 clones; roughly 91% are singletons. J lost 2 bases, V lost 6 bases, and 7 bases had no gene match. The CDR3 covers 16 residues. Germline V CDR1 and CDR2: MDHEN, SYDVKM. The data originate from a study of graft-versus-host responses after intestinal transplantation. Study outcomes and limitations: GvH clones were identified in recipient marrow, with some first appearing in ileum or blood.

The source was unstimulated CD4+ T cells sorted from spleen or lymph node cells, collected before intestinal transplant. This TCR came from a human donor who received an intestinal transplant. The chain is built from TRBV28 and TRBJ2-1; 10 nucleotides match TRBD1. CDR3 coding DNA: TGTGCCAGCAGGCTTCAGACAGGGGGCACCTACAATGAGCAGTTCTTC. Amino acids: CASRLQTGGTYNEQFF.